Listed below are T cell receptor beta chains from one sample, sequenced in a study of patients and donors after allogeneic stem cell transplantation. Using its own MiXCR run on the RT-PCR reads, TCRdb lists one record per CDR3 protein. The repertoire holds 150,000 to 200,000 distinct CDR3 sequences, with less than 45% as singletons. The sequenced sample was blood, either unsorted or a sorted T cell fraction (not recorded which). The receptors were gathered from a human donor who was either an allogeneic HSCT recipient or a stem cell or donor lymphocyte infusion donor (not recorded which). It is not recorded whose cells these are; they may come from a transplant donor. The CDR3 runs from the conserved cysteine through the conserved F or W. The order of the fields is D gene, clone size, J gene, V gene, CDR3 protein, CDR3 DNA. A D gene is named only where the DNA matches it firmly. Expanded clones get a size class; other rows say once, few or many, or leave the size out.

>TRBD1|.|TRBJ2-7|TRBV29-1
CSVGGTGAQSYEQYF
TGCAGCGTGGGGGGGACAGGGGCACAGTCCTACGAGCAGTACTTC
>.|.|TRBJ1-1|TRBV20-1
CSARGGMNTEAFF
TGCAGTGCTAGGGGCGGCATGAACACTGAAGCTTTCTTT
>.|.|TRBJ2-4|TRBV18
CASSPGRAKNIQYF
TGTGCCAGCTCACCTGGACGGGCCAAAAACATTCAGTACTTC
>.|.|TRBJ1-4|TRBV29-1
CSVGDPHEKLFF
TGCAGCGTTGGAGATCCCCATGAAAAACTGTTTTTT
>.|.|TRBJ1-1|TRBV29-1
CSVARADTEAFF
TGCAGCGTTGCCAGGGCGGACACTGAAGCTTTCTTT
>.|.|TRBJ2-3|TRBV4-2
CASSQDGAGPDTQYF
TGTGCCAGCAGCCAAGATGGTGCAGGGCCAGATACGCAGTATTTT
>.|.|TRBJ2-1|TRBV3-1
CASSPYLGLRPNEQFF
TGTGCCAGCAGCCCTTACCTAGGTCTACGCCCTAATGAGCAGTTCTTC
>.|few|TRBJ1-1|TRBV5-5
CASSVGTLNTEAFF
TGTGCCAGCAGCGTCGGGACGTTGAACACTGAAGCTTTCTTT
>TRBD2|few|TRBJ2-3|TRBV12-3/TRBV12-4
CASIISGTDTQYF
TGTGCCAGCATCATTAGCGGGACAGATACGCAGTATTTT
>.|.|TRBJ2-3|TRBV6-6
CASSGVGPTDTQYF
TGTGCCAGCAGTGGGGTAGGACCCACAGATACGCAGTATTTT
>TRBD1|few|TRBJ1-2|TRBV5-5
CASSSGTGAYGYTF
TGTGCCAGCAGCTCCGGAACAGGGGCCTATGGCTACACCTTC
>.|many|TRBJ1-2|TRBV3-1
CASSQEPETNYGYTF
TGTGCCAGCAGCCAAGAACCAGAGACTAACTATGGCTACACCTTC
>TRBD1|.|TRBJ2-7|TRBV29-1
CSVGTGDRYEQYF
TGCAGCGTAGGGACAGGGGATCGCTACGAGCAGTACTTC
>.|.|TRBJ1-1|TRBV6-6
CASTNRGLEAFF
TGTGCCAGCACCAATCGAGGGCTTGAAGCTTTCTTT
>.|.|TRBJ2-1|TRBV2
CASLTSQRGGNEQFF
TGTGCCAGCCTTACTAGTCAAAGGGGAGGCAATGAGCAGTTCTTC
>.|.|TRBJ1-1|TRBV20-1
CSAEDGTLGEAFF
TGCAGTGCTGAGGACGGAACCCTCGGTGAAGCTTTCTTT
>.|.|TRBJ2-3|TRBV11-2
CASSMTFGVTDTQYF
TGTGCCAGCAGCATGACCTTTGGGGTAACAGATACGCAGTATTTT
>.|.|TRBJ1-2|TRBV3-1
CASSQSDGVSGYTF
TGTGCCAGCAGCCAATCCGACGGGGTATCTGGCTACACCTTC
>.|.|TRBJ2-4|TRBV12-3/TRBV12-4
CASSLTTAAKNIQYF
TGTGCCAGCAGTTTAACGACAGCAGCCAAAAACATTCAGTACTTC
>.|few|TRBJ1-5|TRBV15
CATSRDLGVNQPQHF
TGTGCCACCAGCAGAGATCTAGGGGTTAATCAGCCCCAGCATTTT
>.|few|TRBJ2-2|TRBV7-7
CASSSGVLSAGELFF
TGTGCCAGCAGCTCAGGCGTGTTGAGTGCCGGGGAGCTGTTTTTT
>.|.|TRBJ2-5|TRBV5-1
CASSLDRVETQYF
TGCGCCAGCAGCTTGGACAGGGTAGAGACCCAGTACTTC
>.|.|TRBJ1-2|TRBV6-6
CASSYRTLEYGYTF
TGTGCCAGCAGTTACCGGACACTGGAATATGGCTACACCTTC
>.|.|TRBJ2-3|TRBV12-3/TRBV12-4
CASSRPESGTDTQYF
TGTGCCAGCAGCCGCCCAGAGTCTGGCACAGATACGCAGTATTTT
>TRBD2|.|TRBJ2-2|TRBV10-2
CASSVGAGGNTGELFF
TGCGCCAGCAGTGTAGGAGCGGGAGGGAACACCGGGGAGCTGTTTTTT
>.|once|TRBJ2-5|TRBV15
CATSSSGQETQYF
TGTGCCACCAGCAGTAGCGGCCAAGAGACCCAGTACTTC
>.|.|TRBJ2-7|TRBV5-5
CASSLFYEQYF
TGTGCCAGCAGCTTGTTCTACGAGCAGTACTTC
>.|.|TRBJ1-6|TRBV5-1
CASSLGLNSPLHF
TGCGCCAGCAGCTTGGGCCTCAATTCACCCCTCCACTTT
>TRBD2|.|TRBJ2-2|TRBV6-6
CASLAGLAGIGELFF
TGTGCCAGTTTGGCGGGACTAGCGGGAATCGGGGAGCTGTTTTTT
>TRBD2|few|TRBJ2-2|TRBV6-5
CASSSGGLPPRGELFF
TGTGCCAGCAGTTCGGGGGGACTTCCCCCCCGCGGGGAGCTGTTTTTT
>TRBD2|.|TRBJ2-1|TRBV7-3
CASSFNPGLAGHNEQFF
TGTGCCAGCAGCTTTAACCCGGGACTAGCGGGGCACAATGAGCAGTTCTTC
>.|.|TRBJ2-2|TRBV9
CASSFGLLKNTGELFF
TGTGCCAGCAGTTTCGGACTACTGAAAAACACCGGGGAGCTGTTTTTT
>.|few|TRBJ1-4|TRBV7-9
CASSLASGATTNEKLFF
TGTGCCAGCAGCTTAGCGTCGGGGGCGACGACTAATGAAAAACTGTTTTTT
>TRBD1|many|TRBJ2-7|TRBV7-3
CASSLVGQGRDEQYF
TGTGCCAGCAGCTTAGTGGGACAGGGGAGAGACGAGCAGTACTTC
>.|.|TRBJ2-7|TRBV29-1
CSVESGMGPYEQYF
TGCAGCGTTGAATCCGGGATGGGCCCCTACGAGCAGTACTTC
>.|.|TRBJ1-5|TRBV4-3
CASSQDFLGSLGQPQHF
TGCGCCAGCAGCCAAGATTTCTTGGGAAGTTTGGGTCAGCCCCAGCATTTT
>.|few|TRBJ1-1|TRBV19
CASSIRGGVNTEAFF
TGTGCCAGTAGTATCCGGGGTGGGGTGAACACTGAAGCTTTCTTT
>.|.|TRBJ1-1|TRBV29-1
CSVEAGQLNTEAFF
TGCAGCGTTGAAGCTGGGCAGTTGAACACTGAAGCTTTCTTT
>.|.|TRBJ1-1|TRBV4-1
CASSHLKGPEAFF
TGCGCCAGCAGCCACCTGAAGGGTCCTGAAGCTTTCTTT
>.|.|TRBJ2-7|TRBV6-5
CASRSWTPSYEQYF
TGTGCCAGCAGATCCTGGACTCCCTCCTACGAGCAGTACTTC
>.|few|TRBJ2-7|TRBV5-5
CASSLLLGAGDYEQYF
TGTGCCAGCAGCTTGTTGTTAGGTGCCGGGGACTACGAGCAGTACTTC
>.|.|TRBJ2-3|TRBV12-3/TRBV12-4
CASSRTGGADTQYF
TGTGCCAGCAGTCGGACAGGAGGGGCAGATACGCAGTATTTT
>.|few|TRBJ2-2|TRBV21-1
CASSNPGNPLTGELFF
TGTGCCAGCAGCAATCCGGGTAATCCCCTTACCGGGGAGCTGTTTTTT
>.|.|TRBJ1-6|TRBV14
CASSRYRGGDSPLHF
TGTGCCAGCAGCCGCTATAGGGGTGGGGATTCACCCCTCCACTTT
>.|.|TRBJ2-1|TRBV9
CASSVGNSSYNEQFF
TGTGCCAGCAGCGTAGGGAATAGCTCATACAATGAGCAGTTCTTC
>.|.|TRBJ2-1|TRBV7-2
CASSLGRRGRDEQFF
TGTGCCAGCAGCTTAGGTCGCAGGGGAAGAGATGAGCAGTTCTTC
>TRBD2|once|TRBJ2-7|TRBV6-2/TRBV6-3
CASRPGLAGDISEQYF
TGTGCCAGCAGGCCGGGACTAGCGGGAGACATTTCCGAGCAGTACTTC
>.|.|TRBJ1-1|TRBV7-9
CASRPIGDGTEAFF
TGTGCCAGCAGACCTATTGGGGATGGCACTGAAGCTTTCTTT
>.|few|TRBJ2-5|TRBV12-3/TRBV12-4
CASRDGIQETQYF
TGTGCCAGCCGGGACGGGATACAAGAGACCCAGTACTTC
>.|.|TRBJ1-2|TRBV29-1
CSVSLRGRAYNYGYTF
TGCAGCGTGTCCCTCCGGGGGAGAGCGTATAACTATGGCTACACCTTC
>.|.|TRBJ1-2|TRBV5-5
CASSLVPIYGYTF
TGTGCCAGCAGCTTGGTACCCATCTATGGCTACACCTTC
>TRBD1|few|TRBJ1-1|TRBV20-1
CSATELGQGSSEAFF
TGCAGTGCTACTGAGCTTGGACAGGGAAGCTCTGAAGCTTTCTTT
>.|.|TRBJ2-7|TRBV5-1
CASSLAAVTYEQYF
TGCGCCAGCAGCTTGGCCGCGGTAACCTACGAGCAGTACTTC
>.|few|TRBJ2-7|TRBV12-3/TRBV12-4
CASSLSVRSYEQYF
TGTGCCAGCAGTTTAAGTGTCCGCTCCTACGAGCAGTACTTC
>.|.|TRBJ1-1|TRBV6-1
CALSNTEAFF
TGTGCCCTGTCGAACACTGAAGCTTTCTTT
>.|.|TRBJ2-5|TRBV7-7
CASSLRMDGTQYF
TGTGCCAGCAGCTTACGGATGGATGGGACCCAGTACTTC
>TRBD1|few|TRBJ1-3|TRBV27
CASSLSGTGKGNTIYF
TGTGCCAGCAGTTTGTCCGGGACAGGGAAAGGAAACACCATATATTTT